This T cell receptor beta chain came from a study of CD8 T cells in Susac syndrome. V lost 6 bases and J lost 1; bases outside the gene matches: 9. The CDR3 has 17 amino acids. Germline lookup yields CDR1 MNHEY and CDR2 SVGEGT. CD8+ and CD4+ T cells taken from blood had their TCR beta sequenced. Relapsing-remitting disease, either stable or active, was present in the multiple sclerosis controls, who were treatment-naive patients. TEMRA cells underwent FACS enrichment and CD8+ and CD4+ T cells underwent negative isolation. RNA, at about 0.45 to 1 ug, was reverse transcribed with random hexamers. An immunoSEQ multiplex PCR amplified TCR beta CDR3 over 54 Vbeta and 13 Jbeta. One entry per CDR3 protein, called by TCRdb with MiXCR from the immunoSEQ multiplex PCR reads. The repertoire holds some 300,000 distinct CDR3 sequences, with roughly 85% as singletons.

The specimen was CD8+ T cells from PBMCs. V gene TRBV6-2 or TRBV6-3 combines with J gene TRBJ2-2; 9 bases map to TRBD2. This sequence originates from a human donor with multiple sclerosis. The CDR3 here is CASSYIAGVGNTGELFF. CDR3 DNA: TGTGCCAGCAGCTATATAGCGGGAGTCGGGAACACCGGGGAGCTGTTTTTT.